The sequence of this T cell receptor (beta chain) was determined in a study of cytomegalovirus exposure and HLA in healthy donors. Points from the study as a whole: TCR beta chains numbering some 160 were designated cytomegalovirus-associated. Looking again later, the authors saw that most CMV-associated TCR beta chains seemed HLA-restricted. TCR beta sequences reportedly predicted the HLA-A and HLA-B alleles of most subjects accurately.

Amplification used 60 Vbeta primers and 13 Jbeta primers. The repertoire was sequenced with immunoSEQ multiplex PCR; TCRdb's copy has only in-frame clones and lacks some. Of about 120,000 clones in the sample, about 15% were seen once. Concerning this clone itself: Its cognate antigen is unknown.

V was clipped by 6 bases and J by 0 bases, with 10 bases between them. The CDR3 consists of 14 residues. CDR1 and CDR2 (germline): WSHSY, SAAADI. The chain uses TRBV10-2 and TRBJ2-3; D might be TRBD2 (6 bases). This TCR was recovered from a female donor in good health and CMV-seropositive. Sequenced material: PBMCs. The CDR3 spells CASRRGTSTDTQYF. The DNA for the CDR3 is TGCGCCAGCAGGCGGGGCACTAGCACAGATACGCAGTATTTT.